The rows below give T cell receptor beta chains drawn from one sample of a study of regulatory T cells in long-lasting Graves disease. One entry per CDR3 protein results from TCRdb running MiXCR on the multiplex PCR reads. The data hold approximately 300,000 distinct CDR3 sequences, with roughly 18% observed a single time. The sequencing here drew on peripheral blood mononuclear cells (PBMCs), taken at new diagnosis, from a patient treated with antithyroid drugs. The receptors stem from a female donor with Graves disease. Each CDR3 is given with its conserved first and last residue. A D gene is named only where the DNA matches it firmly. A row's size may be missing; if present it is once, few, many or a size class.

j_gene	len	d_gene	v_gene	abundance	CDR3nt	CDR3aa
TRBJ2-2	18	NA	TRBV5-1	NA	TGCGCCAGCGGCTTGGGTATCCCTGGCAGGGATTACACCGGGGAGCTGTTTTTT	CASGLGIPGRDYTGELFF
TRBJ2-2	15	TRBD1	TRBV2	many	TGTGCCAGCAGTGTCGAGGGCAGGGGGACCGGGGAGCTGTTTTTT	CASSVEGRGTGELFF
TRBJ2-5	14	NA	TRBV2	once	TGTGCCAGCAGTGAAACGGGGCAGTTAGAGACCCAGTACTTC	CASSETGQLETQYF
TRBJ2-5	15	NA	TRBV12-3/TRBV12-4	many	TGTGCCAGCAGTTTAGGGGGGACACACCAAGAGACCCAGTACTTC	CASSLGGTHQETQYF
TRBJ1-2	13	NA	TRBV7-3	NA	TGTGCCAGCAGCCTGGGGGGGCCGGGGGGCTACACCTTC	CASSLGGPGGYTF
TRBJ2-3	14	TRBD2	TRBV28	many	TGTGCCACCGATAGCGGGAGGAACAAAGATACGCAGTATTTT	CATDSGRNKDTQYF
TRBJ2-3	15	TRBD2	TRBV30	NA	TGTGCCTGGAGGGACCTAGCGGGAGGGCCACATACGCAGTACTTT	CAWRDLAGGPHTQYF
TRBJ1-2	17	NA	TRBV30	many	TGTGCCTGGAGAAATCGGGGGCGAAATTTCTATAACTATGGCTACACCTTC	CAWRNRGRNFYNYGYTF
TRBJ2-3	16	NA	TRBV30	few	TGTGCCTGGACTAGATGGACGCCTGGGGGCACAGATACGCAGTATTTT	CAWTRWTPGGTDTQYF
TRBJ1-4	13	NA	TRBV19	many	TGTGCCAGTAGTATCGCCGCGGGTGAAAAACTGTTTTTT	CASSIAAGEKLFF
TRBJ1-5	18	NA	TRBV6-4	many	TGTGCCAGCCTCGATCCGAACCGGGACTTAGATAGCAATCAGCCCCAGCATTTT	CASLDPNRDLDSNQPQHF
TRBJ2-7	15	NA	TRBV5-1	NA	TGCGCCAGCAGGGAGCGAGGGGACGCTCTCTACGAGCAGTACTTC	CASRERGDALYEQYF
TRBJ2-5	11	NA	TRBV27	once	TGTGCCAGCTCAAACGCGGGGACCCAGTACTTC	CASSNAGTQYF
TRBJ2-3	15	NA	TRBV27	many	TGTGCCAGCAGGCCGCTCGCGGAGGTCCGCGGTACGCAGTATTTT	CASRPLAEVRGTQYF
TRBJ2-1	15	NA	TRBV20-1	NA	TGCAGTGCTAGGAGAAAGGGAGCGTCCTACAATGAGCAGTTCTTC	CSARRKGASYNEQFF
TRBJ2-7	14	NA	TRBV9	many	TGTGCCAGCAGCTCTTCAGGGGTTGGGGACGAGCAGTACTTC	CASSSSGVGDEQYF
TRBJ2-5	14	TRBD1	TRBV3-1	many	TGTGCCAGCAGCCGACTGGACAGGGAGCAGACCCAGTACTTC	CASSRLDREQTQYF
TRBJ2-1	13	TRBD2	TRBV4-2	many	TGTGCCAGCTCGGGACTAGCCTACAATGAGCAGTTCTTC	CASSGLAYNEQFF
TRBJ2-7	17	TRBD1	TRBV12-5	many	TGTGCTAGTGGTTTGGACCTCGGGACAGGCGGTCCCTACGAGCAGTACTTC	CASGLDLGTGGPYEQYF
TRBJ1-2	11	NA	TRBV29-1	many	TGCAGCGTTGAGGACAGTCCAGGCTACACCTTC	CSVEDSPGYTF
TRBJ2-3	9	NA	TRBV27	many	TGTGCCAGCAGTACAAAGCAGTATTTT	CASSTKQYF
TRBJ1-1	14	NA	TRBV7-9	NA	TGTGCCAGCAGCTTAGAGGGGGGGATTACTGAAGCTTTCTTT	CASSLEGGITEAFF
TRBJ2-3	18	NA	TRBV20-1	many	TGCAGTGCTAGCAGACAGGGCGCGACAAGGGGGGGGGCAGATACGCAGTATTTT	CSASRQGATRGGADTQYF
TRBJ1-2	15	NA	TRBV11-3	few	TGTGCCAGCAGCTTAGATACTTTCGGAGGTTATGGCTACACCTTC	CASSLDTFGGYGYTF
TRBJ2-3	12	NA	TRBV12-3/TRBV12-4	many	TGTGCCAGCAGTTTGCCCCGGAGGGCGCAGTATTTT	CASSLPRRAQYF
TRBJ2-1	14	NA	TRBV7-9	many	TGTGCCAGCAGCTTACCAGGGGTGGGGAATGAGCAGTTCTTC	CASSLPGVGNEQFF
TRBJ1-1	16	NA	TRBV2	NA	TGTGCCAGCACTCAAGAAGGGGATGGACAGAACACTGAAGCTTTCTTT	CASTQEGDGQNTEAFF
TRBJ2-1	13	NA	TRBV30	many	TGTGCCTGGAGGTGGCGGGATTACAATGAGCAGTTCTTC	CAWRWRDYNEQFF
TRBJ2-5	11	NA	TRBV20-1	many	TGCAGTGCGCAAGACAGAGAGACCCAGTACTTC	CSAQDRETQYF
TRBJ2-5	13	TRBD1	TRBV20-1	few	TGCAGTGCCTCGTGGACAGGGGAAGAGACCCAGTACTTC	CSASWTGEETQYF
TRBJ1-5	15	NA	TRBV12-3/TRBV12-4	many	TGTGCCAGCAGTTTTTCCTCCAAGAACAATCAGCCCCAGCATTTT	CASSFSSKNNQPQHF
TRBJ1-5	15	TRBD1	TRBV7-9	few	TGTGCCAGCAGCTTGGGGGACAGAATCAATCAGCCCCAGCATTTT	CASSLGDRINQPQHF
TRBJ2-3	14	NA	TRBV7-9	NA	TGTGCCAGCAGCTTCGGGACTTTTACAGATACGCAGTATTTT	CASSFGTFTDTQYF
TRBJ1-1	14	TRBD1	TRBV18	few	TGTGCCAGCGCTCCCCAGGGGGGCAACACTGAAGCTTTCTTT	CASAPQGGNTEAFF
TRBJ2-3	15	TRBD2	TRBV30	NA	TGTGCCTGGAGTGGAAGCGGGAGGGGGGCAGATACGCAGTATTTT	CAWSGSGRGADTQYF
TRBJ1-5	17	NA	TRBV6-5	many	TGTGCCAGCAGTTACTCGAGCAGGACCATCGACAATCAGCCCCAGCATTTT	CASSYSSRTIDNQPQHF
TRBJ2-7	13	NA	TRBV7-2	NA	TGCGCCAGCAGTGAGACCAGTCTTTCCGAGCAGTACTTC	CASSETSLSEQYF
TRBJ2-2	16	TRBD1	TRBV12-3/TRBV12-4	NA	TGTGCCAGCAGTTTAGTAGGGGGCTGGGACACCGGGGAGCTGTTTTTT	CASSLVGGWDTGELFF
TRBJ2-3	15	TRBD2	TRBV6-4	many	TGTGCCAGCAGTGAAGTAGCGGGGAGCACAGATACGCAGTATTTT	CASSEVAGSTDTQYF
TRBJ2-5	15	NA	TRBV15	many	TGTGCCACCAGCAGAGATTGGGCTGGACAAGAGACCCAGTACTTC	CATSRDWAGQETQYF
TRBJ2-2	15	NA	TRBV18	many	TGTGCCAGCTCACCACAAACGGTGAACACCGGGGAGCTGTTTTTT	CASSPQTVNTGELFF
TRBJ2-3	16	NA	TRBV24-1	many	TGTGCCACCAGTGACCAAGGGACTCGTAGCACAGATACGCAGTATTTT	CATSDQGTRSTDTQYF
TRBJ1-6	19	TRBD1	TRBV27	many	TGTGCCAGCAAGTCCCCAGACGTTCAGGGGGATATCTATAATTCACCCCTCCACTTT	CASKSPDVQGDIYNSPLHF
TRBJ1-1	18	NA	TRBV25-1	many	TGTGCCAGCAGTCCCAAACTAGGTTCCCCGACTCCCGTCACTGAAGCTTTCTTT	CASSPKLGSPTPVTEAFF
TRBJ1-1	13	NA	TRBV5-1	few	TGCGCCAGCAGCGTCACAGGGTTCCCTGAAGCTTTCTTT	CASSVTGFPEAFF
TRBJ2-1	13	NA	TRBV4-1	many	TGCGCCAGCAGCGAAGGGTCCGTTGGGGAGCAGTTCTTC	CASSEGSVGEQFF
TRBJ2-2	15	TRBD2	TRBV27	NA	TGTGCCAGCAGTTCTAGCGGGACCGTCACCGGGGAGCTGTTTTTT	CASSSSGTVTGELFF
TRBJ2-2	12	NA	TRBV29-1	NA	TGCAGCGGGGCAGGGAAGGACGGGGAGCTGTTTTTT	CSGAGKDGELFF
TRBJ2-7	12	NA	TRBV19	NA	TGTGCCAGTAGAGGACACTCCTACGAGCAGTACTTC	CASRGHSYEQYF
TRBJ2-5	16	NA	TRBV7-9	many	TGTGCCAGCAGCCCCAATCCTGGTGGCAGGCAAGAGACCCAGTACTTC	CASSPNPGGRQETQYF
TRBJ2-1	16	NA	TRBV11-2	many	TGTGCCAGCAGCTTAGCCCTAGGCAGGGATCGTAATGAGCAGTTCTTC	CASSLALGRDRNEQFF
TRBJ2-5	14	NA	TRBV7-9	many	TGTGCCAGCAGCTCCGCCGAGTACCAAGAGACCCAGTACTTC	CASSSAEYQETQYF
TRBJ2-7	12	NA	TRBV6-2/TRBV6-3	many	TGTGCCAGCAGGGGGGTCAGCTACGAGCAGTACTTC	CASRGVSYEQYF
TRBJ1-2	13	TRBD1	TRBV7-9	many	TGTGCCAGCAGCCGACAGGGGGCCTATGGCTACACCTTC	CASSRQGAYGYTF
TRBJ1-2	12	TRBD1	TRBV27	many	TGTGCCAGCGGAGACAGGGCACAGGGCTACACCTTC	CASGDRAQGYTF
TRBJ2-7	14	NA	TRBV11-2	few	TGTGCCAGCAGTTACTCTACCGCCGGGGGCGAGCAGTACTTC	CASSYSTAGGEQYF
TRBJ2-2	13	NA	TRBV12-3/TRBV12-4	many	TGTGCCAGCAGTTTACCCGAAGATGAGGAGCTGTTTTTT	CASSLPEDEELFF